These 10 T cell receptor beta chains share one sample of origin, sequenced in a study of CD8 T cells in Susac syndrome. A quantity of roughly 0.5 to 1 ug RNA underwent reverse transcription using random hexamers. TCRdb redid the calling of the immunoSEQ multiplex PCR reads with MiXCR, one entry per CDR3 protein. This table holds a few hundred thousand distinct CDR3 sequences, roughly nine tenths found once. The sample comprised CD8+ T cells from PBMCs. The receptors originated from a human donor with multiple sclerosis.

The rearrangement links TRBV20-1 to TRBJ2-1; TRBD2 agrees at 12 bases. There are 17 residues in the CDR3. Germline V gene sequence: CDR1 DFQATT, CDR2 SNEGSKA (reference sequence). Germline trimming cut 6 bases from V and 2 bases from J; bases unmatched to any gene: 11. The CDR3 loop reads CSAFLPSGRAPYNEQFF. CDR3 nucleotides: TGCAGTGCCTTCCTTCCTAGCGGGAGGGCCCCCTACAATGAGCAGTTCTTC.

The rearrangement uses TRBV19 and TRBJ1-1; D ambiguous. The V end was cut by 11 bases, the J end by 4 bases, with 14 bases between. Germline V gene sequence: CDR1 LNHDA, CDR2 SQIVND (reference sequence). The CDR3 sequence is 12 residues long. The CDR3: CASGVSGTEAFF. CDR3 nucleotides: TGTGCCTCTGGGGTATCGGGCACTGAAGCTTTCTTT.

This clonotype was seen once. The rearrangement uses TRBV5-4 and TRBJ1-1, with a possible D match to TRBD1 (6 bases). Trimming pared 6 bases from V and 4 bases from J, leaving 13 bases between. The CDR3 spans 13 residues. Germline V gene data show CDR1 as SGHNT and CDR2 as YYREEE (reference sequence). The CDR3 DNA reads as TGTGCCAGCACCAGGGGTAGCGGCACTGAAGCTTTCTTT. It specifies CASTRGSGTEAFF. The full variable domain, its missing parts supplied by reference TRBV5-4 and TRBJ1-1, is ETGVTQSPTHLIKTRGQQVTLRCSSQSGHNTVSWYQQALGQGPQFIFQYYREEENGRGNFPPRFSGLQFPNYSSELNVNALELDDSALYLCASTRGSGTEAFFGQGTRLTVV.

J is TRBJ1-2 and V is TRBV29-1; TRBD1 is a possible D gene (6 bases). CDR1 is SQVTM, CDR2 ANQGSEA, per germline. The V end was cut by 6 bases, the J end by 4 bases, with 9 bases between. This CDR3 has 11 residues. The CDR3: CSVADSYGYTF. CDR3 in DNA: TGCAGCGTCGCGGACAGCTATGGCTACACCTTC.

The rearrangement joins TRBV27 to TRBJ2-1; possible D gene TRBD2, 6 bases. The CDR3 is 15 residues long. Germline loops: CDR1 MNHEY, CDR2 SMNVEV (reference sequence). Trimming shortened V by 6 bases and J by 9 bases, and 21 bases separated the two germline ends. The DNA for the CDR3 is TGTGCCAGCAGCCCCGGGACTGGCCTGCTAAGTGAGCAGTTCTTC. Residues: CASSPGTGLLSEQFF.

CDR3 DNA: TGTGCCAGCAGCTTGGGACAGGGAGTTGGTGGCTACACCTTC. Encoded protein: CASSLGQGVGGYTF. J is TRBJ1-2 and V is TRBV5-6; TRBD1 aligns across 7 bases. The length of the CDR3 is 14 residues. Germline CDR1 reads SGHDT; CDR2 reads YYEEEE. The V segment lost 0 bases and the J segment 7 bases; nucleotides outside the gene matches: 6.

This clonotype was counted only a few times. The chain is built from TRBV4-3 and TRBJ2-5, with 14 bases lining up with TRBD2. The J segment lost 7 bases and the V segment lost 3 bases, leaving 4 bases of the junction unmatched. The CDR3 runs 15 residues. Germline CDR1 LGHNA, CDR2 YSLEER. The CDR3 sequence: CASSQGTSGRVTQYF. For the CDR3, the DNA is TGCGCCAGCAGCCAGGGGACTAGCGGGAGAGTGACCCAGTACTTC.

The chain uses TRBV13 and TRBJ1-2; 9 bases line up with TRBD1. In germline, CDR1 is PRHDT, CDR2 FYEKMQ (reference sequence). The CDR3 extends over 16 amino acids. The V segment lost 9 bases and the J segment 4 bases; nucleotides outside the gene matches: 15. The CDR3 DNA is TGTGCCAGTGAAACAGGGGGCCACCCCCTTGGCTATGGCTACACCTTC. Translated, it gives CASETGGHPLGYGYTF.

This chain links TRBV30 with TRBJ2-1; D uncertain. The CDR3 has 13 amino acids. Per the germline V gene, CDR1 is GTSNPN and CDR2 is SVGIG (reference sequence). Trimming shortened V by 1 base and J by 2 bases, and 6 bases separated the two germline ends. CDR3 nucleotides: TGTGCCTGGAGTGACAACCCCTACAATGAGCAGTTCTTC. Translated, it gives CAWSDNPYNEQFF.

The chain is built from TRBV4-1 and TRBJ1-5; D is perhaps TRBD1 (5 bases). V gave up 0 bases and J gave up 6 bases, with 15 bases separating them. The CDR3 sequence is 16 residues long. Germline V lookup: CDR1 MGHRA, CDR2 YSYEKL. In DNA, the CDR3 is TGCGCCAGCAGCCAAGAAGCCTGGGGAGGGGTTCAGCCCCAGCATTTT. Protein: CASSQEAWGGVQPQHF.